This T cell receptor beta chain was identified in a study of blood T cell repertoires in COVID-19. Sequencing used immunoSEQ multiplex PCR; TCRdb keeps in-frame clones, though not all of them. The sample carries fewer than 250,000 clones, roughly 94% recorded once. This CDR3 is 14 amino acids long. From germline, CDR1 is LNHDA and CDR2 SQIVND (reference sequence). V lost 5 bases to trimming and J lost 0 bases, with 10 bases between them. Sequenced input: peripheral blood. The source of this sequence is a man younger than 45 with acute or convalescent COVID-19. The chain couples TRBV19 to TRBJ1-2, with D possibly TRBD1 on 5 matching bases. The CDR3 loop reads CASSVGPANYGYTF. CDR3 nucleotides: TGTGCCAGTAGTGTGGGGCCAGCTAACTATGGCTACACCTTC.